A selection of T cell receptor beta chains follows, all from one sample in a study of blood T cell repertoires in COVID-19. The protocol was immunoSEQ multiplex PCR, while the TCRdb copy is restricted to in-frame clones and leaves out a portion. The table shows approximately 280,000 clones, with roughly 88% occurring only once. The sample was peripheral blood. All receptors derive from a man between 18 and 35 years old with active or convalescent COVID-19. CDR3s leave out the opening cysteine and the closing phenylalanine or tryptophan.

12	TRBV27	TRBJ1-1	ASSPWDSGTEAF
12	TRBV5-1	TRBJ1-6	ASSLEGARVTLH
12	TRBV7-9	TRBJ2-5	ASSLPRSQETQY
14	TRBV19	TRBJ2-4	ASSRWAQDAKNIQY
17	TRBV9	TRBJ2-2	ASSGLDRGLSLNTGELF
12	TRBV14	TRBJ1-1	ASSHYSSNTEAF
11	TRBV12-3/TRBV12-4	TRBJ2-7	ASRVAGGNEQY
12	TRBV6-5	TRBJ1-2	ASSKTRDRGQGI
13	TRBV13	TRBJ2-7	ASSLGAGDPYEQY
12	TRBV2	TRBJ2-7	ASQLAGGLKEQY
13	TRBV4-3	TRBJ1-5	ASSQDPGGNQPQH
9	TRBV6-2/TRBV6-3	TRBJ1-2	ASSSLFGYT
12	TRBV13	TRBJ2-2	ASSTDTNTGELF
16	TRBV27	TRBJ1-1	ATQPPRAQGGINTEAF
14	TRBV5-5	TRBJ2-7	ASSLAGFPSAYEQY
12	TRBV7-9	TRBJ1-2	ASSPPDRGYGYT
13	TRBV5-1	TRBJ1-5	ASSLDYGGSQPQH
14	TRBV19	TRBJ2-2	ATRVPGQGNTGELF
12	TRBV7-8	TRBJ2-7	ASSLRQRQNEQY
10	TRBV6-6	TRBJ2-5	ASSYLAETQY
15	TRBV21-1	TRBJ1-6	ASTLNLEGGAGSPLH
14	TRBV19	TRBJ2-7	ASSIGQGEYSYEQY
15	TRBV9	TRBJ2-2	ASSGGQNDPNTGELF
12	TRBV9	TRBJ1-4	ASSADRGDEKLF
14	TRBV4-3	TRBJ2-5	ASSQVYQGGQETQY
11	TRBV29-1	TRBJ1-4	SAAGTGREKLF
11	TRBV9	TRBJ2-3	ASSALLAGAVG
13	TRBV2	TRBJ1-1	ASSEALRGNLGAF
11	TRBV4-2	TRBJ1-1	ASRGGGRTEAF
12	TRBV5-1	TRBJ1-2	ASSPTGDPYGYT
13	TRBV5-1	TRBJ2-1	ASTKESPSYNEQF
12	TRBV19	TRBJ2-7	ASSIGGHSYEQY
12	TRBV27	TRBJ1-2	ASSPQATNYGYT
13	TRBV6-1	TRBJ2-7	ASSEEAGHSYEQY
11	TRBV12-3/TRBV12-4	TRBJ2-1	ASSTQRYNEQF
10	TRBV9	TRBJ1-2	ASSVGGLWYT
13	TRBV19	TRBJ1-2	ASSMLSGGQDGYT
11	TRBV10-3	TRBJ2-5	AIREDTEETQY
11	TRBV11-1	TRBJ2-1	ASSGGLREEQF
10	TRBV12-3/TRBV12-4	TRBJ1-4	ASRRPGDQLF
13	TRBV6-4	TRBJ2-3	ASSEGPGEADTQY
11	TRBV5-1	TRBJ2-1	ASTPDSYNEQF
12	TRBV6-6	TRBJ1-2	ASSQTRGRKGYT
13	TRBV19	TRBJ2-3	ASSGDRGYTDTQY
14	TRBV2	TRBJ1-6	ASSTTGQGVNSPLH
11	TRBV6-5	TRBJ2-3	ASRTSGTDTQY
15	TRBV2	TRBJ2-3	ASSGGWATQGTDTQY
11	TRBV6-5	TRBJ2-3	ASSSFGGDTQY
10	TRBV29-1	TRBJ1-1	SVVRYDTEAF
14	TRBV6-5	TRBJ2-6	ASSYSKSSGANVLT
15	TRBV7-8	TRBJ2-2	ASSFLQGGGDTGELF
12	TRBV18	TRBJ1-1	ASSPRRDYTEAF
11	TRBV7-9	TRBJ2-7	ASSLEGTYEQY
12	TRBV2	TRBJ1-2	ASSGARGSYGYT
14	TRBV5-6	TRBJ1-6	ASSLLVGVYNSPLH